This note documents a single T cell receptor (beta chain) sequence. The data originate from a study of identifying expanded T cells in peripheral blood. CDR3 size: 13 residues. V was shortened by 10 bases and J by 0 bases, with 10 bases between the two germline ends. Germline V gene data show CDR1 as ENHRY and CDR2 as SYGVKD. Sequencing was performed with immunoSEQ multiplex PCR; in TCRdb, only in-frame clones are kept and a portion is missing. The table includes about 90,000 clones, around 85% detected once. Sequencing used blood. The chain employs TRBV10-3 and TRBJ1-3; D is possibly TRBD1 (5 bases). The TCR sequence derives from a person between 18 and 75 years old in good health. As DNA, the CDR3 is TGTGCCACACGGGACGCCTCTGGAAACACCATATATTTT. It codes for CATRDASGNTIYF.